Shown below are 21 T cell receptor beta chains from a single sample sequenced in a study of blood T cells in healthy people across ages (dated by TCRdb to 2013 to 2016). The library relied on 5' RACE. The sequencing machine was an Illumina HiSeq 2500. A second PCR of 7 to 11 cycles was run with a J-beta primer mix and a sample-barcoded 5' primer. The public reads were quality trimmed at Q25 with fastp and then assembled into clones with MiXCR by TCRdb, keeping productive beta chains. Entries that share a CDR3 protein sequence are merged under the most common genes and DNA. Recorded for this sample are 700,000 to 800,000 distinct CDR3 sequences; about 42% of them occurred a single time. The ten largest clones add up to 20% to 25% of the sample. Sequenced input: blood. All receptors come from a woman aged 55 to 70 in good health.

The chain recombines TRBV2 with TRBJ1-3, with D hard to call. V lost 2 bases to trimming and J lost 3 bases, with 8 bases between them. CDR1 and CDR2 (germline): SNHLY, FYNNEI. This CDR3 has 14 residues. The CDR3 nucleotides read TGTGCCAGCAGTGAATCCGGGAATGGAAACACCATATATTTT. Protein sequence: CASSESGNGNTIYF.

The chain combines TRBV12-3 or TRBV12-4 with TRBJ1-5; perhaps TRBD1 as D (6 bases). The CDR3 contains 14 residues. The V end lost 4 bases, the J end lost 5 bases, and 12 bases lay between the germline ends. The DNA of the CDR3 is TGTGCCAGCAGTTCCGGGAGGGGGGATCAGCCCCAGCATTTT. It yields the protein CASSSGRGDQPQHF.

The CDR3 bases are TGTGCCAGCAGCTCACTCCCGGAAGCTTTCTTT. It specifies CASSSLPEAFF. This chain connects TRBV7-9 to TRBJ1-1, with D unresolved. CDR3 size: 11 residues. Looked up from germline, CDR1 is SEHNR and CDR2 is FQNEAQ (reference sequence). The ends were cut back, 4 bases at V and 8 bases at J, with 8 bases in the middle.

In its sample, this clonotype was seen a few times. The chain employs TRBV11-1 and TRBJ2-7; 10 positions match TRBD1. The CDR3 has 15 residues. V shed 5 bases, J shed 3 bases, and the junction held 7 bases outside the gene matches. The germline CDR1 and CDR2 sequences are SGHAT and FQDESV (reference sequence). This CDR3 is CASSDGTGAYYEQYF. In DNA, the CDR3 is TGTGCCAGCAGCGACGGGACAGGGGCCTACTACGAGCAGTACTTC.

The chain employs TRBV20-1 and TRBJ1-5; D not certain. Looked up from germline, CDR1 is DFQATT and CDR2 is SNEGSKA (reference sequence). This CDR3 is built from 13 residues. The CDR3 protein is CSLQPQTDQPQHF. DNA for the CDR3: TGCAGCCTTCAACCACAAACCGATCAGCCCCAGCATTTT.

This chain connects TRBV20-1 to TRBJ2-1, with 10 bases identical to TRBD2. This CDR3 has 14 amino acids. Germline lookup yields CDR1 DFQATT and CDR2 SNEGSKA (reference sequence). J lost 8 bases, V lost 6 bases, and 10 bases had no gene match. CDR3 sequence: CSATSGRASDEQFF. The CDR3, as DNA: TGCAGTGCGACCAGCGGGAGGGCCTCGGATGAGCAGTTCTTC.

The chain employs TRBV9 and TRBJ2-3, with 8 bases aligning to TRBD1. The trim removed 0 bases at V and 4 bases at J, leaving 1 base unmatched. Germline V lookup: CDR1 SGDLS, CDR2 YYNGEE. The CDR3 totals 14 residues. The CDR3 sequence: CASSVGRGPDTQYF. The CDR3 DNA is TGTGCCAGCAGCGTAGGCAGGGGGCCAGATACGCAGTATTTT.

This clonotype was observed a handful of times. The gene calls are TRBV10-3 and TRBJ2-6; D gene unclear. Looked up from germline, CDR1 is ENHRY and CDR2 is SYGVKD. The CDR3 extends over 17 amino acids. Deletions cut 3 bases from V and 0 bases from J, with 12 bases between. CDR3 nucleotides: TGTGCCATCAGTGATGCTGGCGTAGGCTCTGGGGCCAACGTCCTGACTTTC. It translates to CAISDAGVGSGANVLTF.

The chain links TRBV12-3 or TRBV12-4 to TRBJ2-7; 8 bases fit TRBD2. CDR3 length equals 17 residues. Germline trimming cut 6 bases from V and 1 base from J; bases unmatched to any gene: 14. Here the CDR3 DNA reads TGTGCCAGCAGCAGGGTTAGCGGGACTCCCTCATCCTACGAGCAGTACTTC. It specifies CASSRVSGTPSSYEQYF.

The V and J genes are TRBV11-3 and TRBJ2-7; TRBD1 agrees at 9 bases. Germline values: CDR1 SGHNT, CDR2 YENEEA. This CDR3 is 14 amino acids long. V lost 4 bases to trimming and J lost 4 bases; unmatched junction nucleotides: 5. CDR3 in amino acids: CASSCPGQGYEQYF. The CDR3 bases are TGTGCCAGCAGCTGCCCGGGACAGGGTTACGAGCAGTACTTC.

This chain joins TRBV15 and TRBJ2-7; either TRBD1 or TRBD2 may supply D (5 bases each). CDR1 is LNHNV, CDR2 YYDKDF, per germline (reference sequence). Deletions cut 0 bases from V and 2 bases from J, with 14 bases between. There are 16 residues in the CDR3. CDR3 in DNA: TGTGCCACCAGCAGAGATAGAGGGGCGATAGCCTACGAGCAGTACTTC. Protein: CATSRDRGAIAYEQYF.

This clonotype has a count of ten or more. The chain carries TRBV7-8 and TRBJ2-1; D ambiguous. In germline, CDR1 is SGHVS, CDR2 FQNEAQ. Deletions cut 0 bases from V and 0 bases from J, with 9 bases between. The CDR3 covers 16 residues. The DNA of the CDR3 is TGTGCCAGCAGCTTAGCCCGCTTGAGCTCCTACAATGAGCAGTTCTTC. Its translation is CASSLARLSSYNEQFF.

In regard to this clonotype: This may be a read error, as it is one base from a much larger clone. The V and J genes are TRBV6-2 or TRBV6-3 and TRBJ2-1; D not resolved. Trimming removed 9 bases from V and 0 bases from J, with 12 bases in between. Looked up from germline, CDR1 is MNHEY and CDR2 is SVGEGT. This CDR3 has 14 residues. In DNA, the CDR3 is TGTGCCAGTGGAGACAACCTCTCCTACAATGAGCAGTTCTTC. It translates to CASGDNLSYNEQFF.

The V call is TRBV18, the J call TRBJ2-5; D unclear. The V end was cut by 2 bases, the J end by 4 bases, with 17 bases between. Germline-derived CDR1 and CDR2 are KGHSH and LQKENI. The CDR3 consists of 16 residues. This CDR3 is CASSPGGLSRGETQYF. The CDR3 nucleotides read TGTGCCAGCTCACCAGGTGGGCTCTCCCGAGGAGAGACCCAGTACTTC.

This clonotype came up a few times. This chain connects TRBV13 to TRBJ2-7, with 9 bases matching TRBD1. Germline V lookup: CDR1 PRHDT, CDR2 FYEKMQ (reference sequence). The CDR3 extends over 16 amino acids. Trimming at V came to 5 bases and at J to 6 bases, leaving 14 bases not matched to a gene. The CDR3 is CASSSADTGGPSEQYF. The CDR3 coding sequence is TGTGCCAGCAGCAGCGCCGATACAGGGGGCCCATCCGAGCAGTACTTC.

This rearrangement joins TRBV6-1 to TRBJ1-2; D remains ambiguous. Trimming left V 8 bases short and J 11 bases short, with 21 bases between. This CDR3 spans 13 amino acids. Germline CDR1 is MNHNS and CDR2 is SASEGT. CDR3 bases: TGTGCCAGCTATGGAAACGATTTGCTAGGATACACCTTC. This gives the protein CASYGNDLLGYTF.

A remark on this clonotype: The CDR3 does not end in the conserved phenylalanine or tryptophan, so this is likely a read error. This chain's CDR3 is CASRRQGRAEETQYI. The DNA for the CDR3 is TGCGCCAGCCGACGACAGGGGAGAGCAGAAGAGACCCAGTACATC. The J gene is TRBJ2-7, the V gene TRBV5-1; TRBD1 matches at 8 bases. Judging by the DNA end, TRBJ2-5 fits better; the J call may be wrong. Germline lookup yields CDR1 SGHRS and CDR2 YFSETQ. The CDR3 length is 15 residues.

This sequence joins TRBV10-3 and TRBJ2-3; D gene ambiguous. Germline V gene lookup returns CDR1 ENHRY and CDR2 SYGVKD. V gave up 2 bases and J gave up 4 bases, with 7 bases separating them. The CDR3 loop spans 13 amino acids. CDR3 DNA sequence: TGTGCCATCAGTGAGGTCAGTGCAGATACGCAGTATTTT. Its protein product is CAISEVSADTQYF.

The rearrangement links TRBV4-3 to TRBJ1-2; no firm D call. CDR1 is LGHNA, CDR2 YSLEER, per germline. Trimming left V 0 bases short and J 4 bases short, with 9 bases between. This CDR3 comprises 14 residues. The DNA of the CDR3 is TGCGCCAGCAGCCAAGAACGACAAGTCTATGGCTACACCTTC. Protein: CASSQERQVYGYTF.

This clonotype occurred a few times. The chain has TRBV20-1 and TRBJ2-3; 9 bases are shared with TRBD2. Germline V gene lookup returns CDR1 DFQATT and CDR2 SNEGSKA (reference sequence). The CDR3 totals 15 residues. V trimming: 6 bases; J trimming: 4 bases; junction bases outside the gene matches: 11. CDR3 DNA sequence: TGCAGTGCCCCGTCCGCGGCTAGCGGGGCAGATACGCAGTATTTT. It codes for CSAPSAASGADTQYF.

There are a few counts of this clonotype. The rearrangement uses TRBV21-1 and TRBJ2-7; no DNA check was done on the table's D call, TRBD1. TRBV21-1 is annotated as a pseudogene. This CDR3 comprises 15 residues. The CDR3 spells CASSRPGRISYEQYF. The DNA for the CDR3 is TGTGCCAGCAGCAGGCCGGGCCGGATCTCCTACGAGCAGTACTTC.